Below, 14 T cell receptor beta chains from the same sample are listed, as sequenced in a study of identifying expanded T cells in peripheral blood (dated by TCRdb to the late 2010s). Libraries were built with the immunoSEQ multiplex PCR assay. The immuneACCESS repertoire file appears here via TCRdb, limited to in-frame rearrangements. These files lack a portion of the clones; in checked studies, under half of the deficit traces to unresolved V genes, and the cause of the others is not known. The sample table lists 130,000 or so clones, 75% to 90% of them with a count of one. Approximately 3% of the sample goes to the ten largest clones. The sample taken for sequencing was blood. The receptors shown here come from a person between 18 and 70 years old in good health.

This sequence joins TRBV6-6 and TRBJ1-2; D perhaps matches TRBD1 (5 bases). The CDR3 spans 15 residues. Trimming took off 3 bases at V and 7 bases at J, with 18 bases between the two ends. The germline V gene encodes CDR1 MNHNY and CDR2 SVGAGI (reference sequence). CDR3 amino acids: CASSYRIQDFSGYTF. Here the CDR3 DNA reads TGTGCCAGCAGTTATCGTATACAGGACTTCTCTGGCTACACCTTC.

V is TRBV4-3 and J is TRBJ1-3, with D possibly TRBD1 on 6 matching bases. The CDR3 runs 16 residues. The germline V and J ends were trimmed by 0 bases and 1 base, with 10 bases remaining between them. Germline-derived CDR1 and CDR2 are LGHNA and YSLEER. The CDR3 protein is CASSQDSGDSGNTIYF. CDR3 nucleotides: TGCGCCAGCAGCCAAGACTCAGGGGATTCTGGAAACACCATATATTTT.

This chain connects TRBV7-2 to TRBJ1-1; D uncertain. The CDR3 spans 15 residues. Trimming pared 0 bases from V and 0 bases from J, leaving 8 bases between. Per the germline V gene, CDR1 is SGHTA and CDR2 is FQGNSA. The CDR3 DNA follows: TGTGCCAGCAGCTTAGCTGTCGGGGTGAACACTGAAGCTTTCTTT. It yields the protein CASSLAVGVNTEAFF.

The V and J genes are TRBV29-1 and TRBJ1-5, with TRBD1 as a possible D gene (5 bases). Germline V lookup: CDR1 SQVTM, CDR2 ANQGSEA. V was pared by 0 bases and J by 3 bases, with 12 bases between. CDR3 length: 15 residues. The CDR3 spells CSVEEGGESNQPQHF. CDR3 sequence (DNA): TGCAGCGTTGAAGAGGGGGGGGAGTCCAATCAGCCCCAGCATTTT.

The gene calls are TRBV30 and TRBJ2-1; TRBD1 aligns across 9 bases. The germline V gene encodes CDR1 GTSNPN and CDR2 SVGIG (reference sequence). J gave up 4 bases and V 1 base, and 5 bases lay outside the gene matches. The CDR3 extends over 15 amino acids. CDR3 in amino acids: CAWSDGQGIYNEQFF. The CDR3 DNA sequence: TGTGCCTGGAGTGACGGACAGGGGATATACAATGAGCAGTTCTTC.

CDR3 amino acids: CATSPGGSHYGYTF. The CDR3 DNA reads as TGTGCCACTAGCCCGGGGGGCTCACACTATGGCTACACCTTC. The rearrangement joins TRBV15 to TRBJ1-2, with D possibly matching TRBD1 (6 bases). CDR3 length: 14 amino acids. Deletions cut 9 bases from V and 3 bases from J, with 17 bases between. CDR1 is LNHNV, CDR2 YYDKDF, per germline (reference sequence). Drawing the rest from reference TRBV15 and TRBJ1-2, the complete variable domain is DAMVIQNPRYQVTQFGKPVTLSCSQTLNHNVMYWYQQKSSQAPKLLFHYYDKDFNNEADTPDNFQSRRPNTSFCFLDIRSPGLGDTAMYLCATSPGGSHYGYTFGSGTRLTVV.

The J gene is TRBJ1-4, the V gene TRBV2; D is unresolved. The germline V and J ends were trimmed by 6 bases and 8 bases, with 19 bases remaining between them. There are 15 residues in the CDR3. Looked up from germline, CDR1 is SNHLY and CDR2 is FYNNEI. The CDR3 sequence: CASRLPIVWKEKLFF. The CDR3, as DNA: TGTGCCAGCAGACTCCCGATTGTTTGGAAGGAAAAACTGTTTTTT.

The chain has TRBV4-1 and TRBJ2-5; TRBD2 matches at 13 bases. The CDR3 extends over 14 amino acids. The J segment lost 10 bases and the V segment lost 0 bases, leaving 2 bases of the junction unmatched. The germline CDR1 and CDR2 sequences are MGHRA and YSYEKL. The DNA of the CDR3 is TGCGCCAGCAGCCAAGAACTAGCGGGGGGGGACCAGTACTTC. This encodes CASSQELAGGDQYF.

The rearrangement links TRBV10-2 to TRBJ2-7; no firm D call. This CDR3 has 12 residues. V lost 0 bases to trimming and J lost 5 bases, with 5 bases between them. Germline V lookup: CDR1 WSHSY, CDR2 SAAADI. Here the CDR3 reads CASSESINEQYF. CDR3 DNA: TGCGCCAGCAGTGAGTCCATAAACGAGCAGTACTTC.

The chain has TRBV11-2 and TRBJ2-7; 7 bases align to TRBD2. The ends lost 5 bases at V and 5 bases at J; junction bases unmatched: 3. Per the germline V gene, CDR1 is SGHAT and CDR2 is FQNNGV. The CDR3 is 12 residues long. The CDR3 region is CASSRAGDEQYF. The CDR3 nucleotides are TGTGCCAGCAGCAGGGCGGGGGACGAGCAGTACTTC.

V usage is TRBV5-1 and J usage is TRBJ2-2, with a weak D call TRBD1 (5 bases). This CDR3 is built from 15 residues. Germline V lookup: CDR1 SGHRS, CDR2 YFSETQ. Trimming took 1 base from V and 5 from J, leaving 12 bases between them. The DNA for the CDR3 is TGCGCCAGCAGCTTGTGGCAGGGTCGGACCGGGGAGCTGTTTTTT. It yields the protein CASSLWQGRTGELFF.

This clone was observed a handful of times. The rearrangement links TRBV19 to TRBJ1-1; 7 bases match TRBD1. The CDR3 covers 14 residues. The V gene end was trimmed by 6 bases and the J gene end by 3 bases; junction bases not matched to a gene: 7. Germline CDR1 is LNHDA and CDR2 is SQIVND (reference sequence). The CDR3 sequence is CASSNRGLYTEAFF. The CDR3 DNA follows: TGTGCCAGTAGCAACAGGGGCCTGTACACTGAAGCTTTCTTT.

The gene calls are TRBV5-4 and TRBJ2-7, with D unclear. Germline lookup yields CDR1 SGHNT and CDR2 YYREEE (reference sequence). The germline V and J ends were trimmed by 4 bases and 3 bases, with 14 bases remaining between them. This CDR3 spans 14 amino acids. The CDR3 sequence is CASSLDPNIYEQYF. For the CDR3, the DNA is TGTGCCAGCAGCCTCGACCCAAATATCTACGAGCAGTACTTC.

This clone was observed once. This sequence joins TRBV30 and TRBJ2-7; 9 bases are a match to TRBD1. Germline V gene data show CDR1 as GTSNPN and CDR2 as SVGIG (reference sequence). V trimming: 0 bases; J trimming: 3 bases; junction bases outside the gene matches: 15. The CDR3 is 18 residues long. The DNA of the CDR3 is TGTGCCTGGAGTGTATATGGTCGGGGACAGGGAGTTTACTACGAGCAGTACTTC. Translated, it gives CAWSVYGRGQGVYYEQYF.